The 28 T cell receptor beta chains presented below share a single source sample, sequenced in a study of T cells in Graves' hyperthyroidism and ophthalmopathy. Amplification yielded TCR beta CDR3 regions, with RNA transcripts as the source. With the HTBI primer set, the TCR CDR3 went through a first round of RT-PCR. One entry per CDR3 protein results from TCRdb running MiXCR on the multiplex PCR reads. The sample lists about 620,000 distinct CDR3 sequences; 15% to 20% were seen once. The material sequenced was blood. These receptors came from a woman aged 25-40 years with Graves' hyperthyroidism.

This clonotype has ten or more counts. This chain links TRBV7-2 with TRBJ2-3; TRBD1 agrees at 12 bases. Germline V CDR1 and CDR2: SGHTA, FQGNSA. Germline trimming cut 0 bases from V and 4 bases from J; bases unmatched to any gene: 5. The CDR3 extends over 17 amino acids. The CDR3: CASSLAPGTGGADTQYF. The CDR3 DNA sequence: TGTGCCAGCAGCTTAGCGCCAGGGACAGGGGGCGCAGATACGCAGTATTTT.

This clonotype appeared many times. The chain carries TRBV7-9 and TRBJ2-5; D possibly corresponds to TRBD2 (6 bases). Trimming pared 5 bases from V and 4 bases from J, leaving 20 bases between. The CDR3 contains 16 residues. Germline lookup yields CDR1 SEHNR and CDR2 FQNEAQ (reference sequence). The CDR3 region is CASSPPTAGRGETQYF. The CDR3 DNA is TGTGCCAGCAGCCCCCCTACGGCGGGAAGGGGAGAGACCCAGTACTTC.

There are a few counts of this clonotype. The rearrangement uses TRBV7-9 and TRBJ2-1, with D possibly TRBD1 on 5 matching bases. Trimming pared 5 bases from V and 5 bases from J, leaving 13 bases between. In germline, CDR1 is SEHNR, CDR2 FQNEAQ (reference sequence). The CDR3 runs to 14 residues. The CDR3, as DNA: TGTGCCAGCAGCGGGGCGGCCCCAAACAATGAGCAGTTCTTC. Protein: CASSGAAPNNEQFF.

The chain is built from TRBV15 and TRBJ2-3; D perhaps matches TRBD2 (6 bases). The length of the CDR3 is 17 residues. V was cut by 4 bases and J by 1 base, with 18 bases left in between. Germline loops: CDR1 LNHNV, CDR2 YYDKDF (reference sequence). CDR3 amino acids: CATSMVDGSLRTDTQYF. As DNA, the CDR3 is TGTGCCACCAGCATGGTCGACGGGAGCCTTCGCACAGATACGCAGTATTTT.

This sequence joins TRBV9 and TRBJ2-1; TRBD2 is a possible D gene (5 bases). The CDR3 is 12 amino acids. From germline, CDR1 is SGDLS and CDR2 YYNGEE. Deletions cut 3 bases from V and 10 bases from J, with 11 bases between. The CDR3 reads CASSAPGGEQFF. The CDR3 DNA sequence: TGTGCCAGCAGCGCCCCGGGCGGGGAGCAGTTCTTC. The whole variable domain, remainder taken from reference TRBV9 and TRBJ2-1, is DSGVTQTPKHLITATGQRVTLRCSPRSGDLSVYWYQQSLDQGLQFLIQYYNGEERAKGNILERFSAQQFPDLHSELNLSSLELGDSALYFCASSAPGGEQFFGPGTRLTVL.

This chain joins TRBV6-1 and TRBJ2-3; 9 bases fit TRBD2. This CDR3 is 14 amino acids long. The J segment lost 3 bases and the V segment lost 8 bases, leaving 6 bases of the junction unmatched. Germline values: CDR1 MNHNS, CDR2 SASEGT. Written as DNA, the CDR3 is TGTGCCAGCTCAGCGGGAGGACTAACAGATACGCAGTATTTT. It specifies CASSAGGLTDTQYF.

This clonotype was picked up many times. V and J are TRBV6-2 or TRBV6-3 and TRBJ2-1; 12 nucleotides align to TRBD2. The CDR3 has 17 residues. V dropped 0 bases and J dropped 7; count of bases not matched to a gene: 7. Germline CDR1 is MNHEY and CDR2 is SVGEGT. CDR3 sequence reads: CASSYSLTSGRGNEQFF. The CDR3 DNA is TGTGCCAGCAGTTACTCCCTGACTAGCGGGAGAGGGAATGAGCAGTTCTTC.

To note about this clonotype: A much larger clone sits a single nucleotide away, making a read error possible. The V gene is TRBV6-1, the J gene TRBJ1-5, with a possible D match to TRBD1 (6 bases). From germline, CDR1 is MNHNS and CDR2 SASEGT. The CDR3 is 13 amino acids. V was clipped by 10 bases and J by 6 bases, with 16 bases between them. Here the CDR3 DNA reads TGTGCCACCTGGACAGCATACAGTCAGCCCCAGCATTTT. Residues: CATWTAYSQPQHF.

This clonotype was found many times. This rearrangement joins TRBV27 to TRBJ2-7; D is unresolved. The CDR3 runs to 16 residues. Trimming took off 5 bases at V and 0 bases at J, with 17 bases between the two ends. Germline V CDR1 and CDR2: MNHEY, SMNVEV (reference sequence). The CDR3 DNA follows: TGTGCCAGCAGTCCCAAATCTTGGACGGACTCCTACGAGCAGTACTTC. Its protein is CASSPKSWTDSYEQYF.

This clonotype was recorded many times. The chain joins TRBV5-1 to TRBJ2-7; D tentatively fits TRBD1 or TRBD2 (6 bases each). V was clipped by 4 bases and J by 6 bases, with 17 bases between them. The CDR3 sequence is 14 residues long. From germline, CDR1 is SGHRS and CDR2 YFSETQ. CDR3 DNA: TGCGCCAGCAGCCCCAGGGGAGGATCCCTCGAGCAGTACTTC. Translated: CASSPRGGSLEQYF.

Comment on this clonotype: One base away lies a much larger clone, so this may be a sequencing read error. The rearrangement uses TRBV20-1 and TRBJ2-1, with D tentatively TRBD1 (6 bases). Germline-derived CDR1 and CDR2 are DFQATT and SNEGSKA (reference sequence). The ends were cut back, 4 bases at V and 0 bases at J, with 19 bases in the middle. The CDR3 spans 17 residues. The CDR3: CSATRDTLNRSYNEQFF. In DNA, the CDR3 is TGCAGTGCTACCCGGGACACCCTTAACCGCTCCTACAATGAGCAGTTCTTC.

This clonotype was recorded many times. V is TRBV27 and J is TRBJ2-3; 14 bases line up with TRBD2. Germline assignment: CDR1 MNHEY and CDR2 SMNVEV (reference sequence). This CDR3 comprises 15 residues. With 3 bases clipped from V and 5 bases from J, the junction kept 1 base outside the gene matches. As DNA, the CDR3 is TGTGCCAGCAGTTTTGGGACTAGCGGGAGAGATACGCAGTATTTT. The encoded protein is CASSFGTSGRDTQYF.

Many counts were recorded for this clonotype. This sequence joins TRBV2 and TRBJ2-1; D is perhaps TRBD1 or TRBD2 (5 bases each). Germline CDR1 and CDR2: SNHLY and FYNNEI. Trimming cost V 4 bases and J 8 bases, with 12 bases left between them. The CDR3 is made up of 13 amino acids. CDR3 amino acids: CASSAGRPDEQFF. The CDR3 nucleotides read TGTGCCAGCAGTGCGGGACGTCCAGATGAGCAGTTCTTC.

For this clonotype: This may come from a read error, since a much larger clone is one base off. J is TRBJ2-1 and V is TRBV7-3, with D perhaps assigned TRBD1 or TRBD2 (5 bases each). Deletions cut 2 bases from V and 0 bases from J, with 11 bases between. The CDR3 runs 16 residues. Germline CDR1 SGHTA, CDR2 FQGTGA. The CDR3 sequence is CASSLVVGVSYNEQFF. The CDR3 DNA reads as TGTGCCAGCAGCTTAGTTGTGGGGGTCTCCTACAATGAGCAGTTCTTC.

This clonotype has a handful of counts. A much larger clone lies one base from this, so it may be a read error. The gene calls are TRBV20-1 and TRBJ2-1; the D gene is possibly TRBD2 (6 bases). The CDR3 is 14 amino acids. The V end was cut by 0 bases, the J end by 5 bases, with 11 bases between. Germline V gene data show CDR1 as DFQATT and CDR2 as SNEGSKA (reference sequence). CDR3: CSAREGLANNEQFF. CDR3 sequence (DNA): TGCAGTGCTAGAGAGGGGCTAGCGAACAATGAGCAGTTCTTC.

This clonotype has ten or more counts. J is TRBJ2-3 and V is TRBV7-2; the D gene is possibly TRBD2 (6 bases). Per the germline V gene, CDR1 is SGHTA and CDR2 is FQGNSA. The V and J ends lost 5 bases and 0 bases respectively, with 15 bases between them. The CDR3 has 16 amino acids. CDR3 residues: CASSPELADSTDTQYF. CDR3 DNA sequence: TGTGCCAGCAGCCCCGAACTAGCAGATAGCACAGATACGCAGTATTTT.

In its sample, this clonotype was seen a few times. The CDR3 DNA reads TGTGCCAGTAGTACAGACCTGAGCCGGGGCTACACCTTC. Amino acid sequence: CASSTDLSRGYTF. The rearrangement joins TRBV19 to TRBJ1-2, with D uncertain. Per germline, CDR1 LNHDA and CDR2 SQIVND (reference sequence). Trimming shortened V by 4 bases and J by 8 bases, and 14 bases separated the two germline ends. The CDR3 consists of 13 residues.

This clonotype was seen only a few times. The chain has TRBV12-5 and TRBJ1-1; D uncertain. The germline V gene encodes CDR1 LGHNT and CDR2 FRNRAP. V gave up 6 bases and J gave up 5 bases, with 22 bases separating them. CDR3 size: 16 residues. The CDR3 coding sequence is TGTGCTAGTGGCTCCGGACCGGAATGGAGTTGTACTGAAGCTTTCTTT. This translates into CASGSGPEWSCTEAFF.

V gene TRBV27 combines with J gene TRBJ2-2; D ambiguous. The V and J ends lost 5 bases and 6 bases respectively, with 13 bases between them. CDR1 and CDR2 (germline): MNHEY, SMNVEV (reference sequence). The CDR3 totals 14 residues. CDR3 nucleotides: TGTGCCAGCAGTCCCCTCCTAGGAGCCGGGGAGCTGTTTTTT. Protein: CASSPLLGAGELFF.

J is TRBJ1-5 and V is TRBV19, with D possibly TRBD1 on 5 matching bases. Trimming removed 2 bases at V and 11 bases at J, with 16 bases between. Germline-derived CDR1 and CDR2 are LNHDA and SQIVND (reference sequence). This CDR3 has 14 amino acids. CDR3 sequence: CASSITVSSRAQHF. Here the CDR3 DNA reads TGTGCCAGTAGTATAACGGTTAGTTCCAGGGCCCAGCATTTT.

This clonotype has at least ten counts. This chain joins TRBV5-1 and TRBJ2-1; 11 nucleotides line up with TRBD2. Germline CDR1 is SGHRS and CDR2 is YFSETQ. The CDR3 is 16 residues long. J was trimmed by 4 bases and V by 1 base; bases with no gene match: 4. The CDR3 DNA follows: TGCGCCAGCAGCTTGACTAGCGGGAGCACATACAATGAGCAGTTCTTC. This gives the protein CASSLTSGSTYNEQFF.

The chain links TRBV30 to TRBJ2-2, with D perhaps TRBD1 (5 bases). Trimming stripped 3 bases from V and 4 bases from J, with 12 bases between. Germline CDR1 GTSNPN, CDR2 SVGIG (reference sequence). The CDR3 totals 14 residues. The CDR3 spells CAWRRGLSTGELFF. The DNA of the CDR3 is TGTGCCTGGAGAAGGGGATTGAGCACCGGGGAGCTGTTTTTT.

V usage is TRBV20-1 and J usage is TRBJ2-1; 10 nucleotides agree with TRBD2. The germline CDR1 and CDR2 sequences are DFQATT and SNEGSKA (reference sequence). The CDR3 is 20 residues long. After removal of 1 base from V and 0 bases from J, the junction contained 15 bases not matched to a gene. CDR3 region: CSARVPSGRVFTSSYNEQFF. The CDR3 DNA reads TGCAGTGCTAGAGTACCCAGCGGGAGGGTCTTTACTAGCTCCTACAATGAGCAGTTCTTC.

This clonotype has just a few counts. The CDR3 loop reads CSARGLDWLAGDEQFF. The CDR3 nucleotides read TGCAGTGCTAGGGGATTAGATTGGTTGGCGGGAGATGAGCAGTTCTTC. The chain employs TRBV20-1 and TRBJ2-1, with 7 bases that match TRBD2. The CDR3 extends over 16 amino acids. The germline CDR1 and CDR2 sequences are DFQATT and SNEGSKA (reference sequence). Trimming cost V 3 bases and J 8 bases; bases outside gene matches: 16.

This clonotype was seen a handful of times. This chain joins TRBV30 and TRBJ2-1; the match to TRBD2 covers 9 bases. Germline CDR1 reads GTSNPN; CDR2 reads SVGIG (reference sequence). This CDR3 is 13 amino acids long. V dropped 4 bases and J dropped 7; count of bases not matched to a gene: 5. The CDR3 DNA is TGTGCCTGGAATCGCGGGAGGGGTAATGAGCAGTTCTTC. Amino acid sequence: CAWNRGRGNEQFF. Variable domain in full (rest from reference TRBV30 and TRBJ2-1): SQTIHQWPATLVQPVGSPLSLECTVEGTSNPNLYWYRQAAGRGLQLLFYSVGIGQISSEVPQNLSASRPQDRQFILSSKKLLLSDSGFYLCAWNRGRGNEQFFGPGTRLTVL.

This clonotype was detected a few times. This sequence joins TRBV19 and TRBJ1-1, with 10 bases matching TRBD1. CDR1 LNHDA and CDR2 SQIVND come from the germline V gene (reference sequence). V was clipped by 4 bases and J by 3 bases; unmatched bases: 5. There are 15 residues in the CDR3. The CDR3 loop reads CASSTWDRGYTEAFF. The CDR3 DNA is TGTGCCAGTAGTACCTGGGACAGGGGCTACACTGAAGCTTTCTTT.

This clonotype occurred many times. The chain joins TRBV27 to TRBJ1-1; D uncertain. The CDR3 runs 14 residues. Germline CDR1 is MNHEY and CDR2 is SMNVEV (reference sequence). V was shortened by 3 bases and J by 3 bases, with 11 bases between the two germline ends. CDR3 residues: CASSLGADYTEAFF. CDR3 nucleotides: TGTGCCAGCAGTTTGGGCGCAGACTACACTGAAGCTTTCTTT.

At least ten counts were recorded for this clonotype. V is TRBV6-1 and J is TRBJ2-7; tentatively, D is TRBD1 (6 bases). CDR3 size: 12 residues. Trimming cost V 5 bases and J 7 bases, with 12 bases left between them. Germline CDR1 MNHNS, CDR2 SASEGT. The CDR3 here is CASSRDNLEQYF. The CDR3 DNA sequence: TGTGCCAGCAGTCGGGACAATCTTGAGCAGTACTTC.